Below are 9 T cell receptor beta chains sequenced from a single sample in a study of vaccination and CD4 T cells after COVID-19. Once obtained from cultured CD4+ T cells, the DNA was sequenced using the Oncomine TCR Beta short-read assay. Cultures of CD4+ T cells served as the source for extracting genomic DNA. TCRdb called the PCR reads again in MiXCR, with one record for every CDR3 protein. The data show 9,500 or so distinct CDR3 sequences, with around 32% seen just once and over 10% held by the top ten. As for treatment: roughly 10-day PBMC culture with coronavirus spike peptide pools or control peptides (ViraFEST assay). Harvesting of the unexposed donor's CD4+ T cells predated the COVID-19 pandemic (2011-2018). These receptors' targets are unknown. The specimen was CD4+ T cells from blood, cultured in vitro. The receptors originated from a human donor in good health.

In DNA form, the CDR3 reads TGTGCCAGCACCACTAGCGGGAGGGGTGAGCAGTTCTTC. Encoded protein: CASTTSGRGEQFF. The rearrangement joins TRBV6-1 to TRBJ2-1; 13 nucleotides align to TRBD2. CDR3 length: 13 residues. The junction had 3 bases not matched to a gene; V was cut back by 7 bases and J by 9 bases. Germline CDR1 is MNHNS and CDR2 is SASEGT.

This clonotype has a handful of counts. CDR3 coding DNA: TGTGCCAGCAGCTTAGGAGTAGCAGATACGCAGTATTTT. Translated: CASSLGVADTQYF. The chain links TRBV11-2 to TRBJ2-3; D gene ambiguous. The CDR3 runs to 13 residues. The germline CDR1 and CDR2 sequences are SGHAT and FQNNGV. Trimming pared 1 base from V and 4 bases from J, leaving 6 bases between.

The rearrangement joins TRBV29-1 to TRBJ2-1, with D perhaps TRBD2 (7 bases). The germline V gene has CDR1 SQVTM and CDR2 ANQGSEA. V was clipped by 7 bases and J by 7 bases, with 20 bases between them. The CDR3 spans 14 residues. The CDR3 loop reads CSASPSGGGNEQFF. In nucleotides, the CDR3 is TGCAGCGCCTCTCCTAGCGGAGGGGGTAATGAGCAGTTCTTC.

The chain combines TRBV19 with TRBJ2-5; D remains unclear. Germline CDR1 reads LNHDA; CDR2 reads SQIVND (reference sequence). V lost 4 bases, J lost 5 bases, and 5 bases lay in between. This CDR3 comprises 11 residues. The CDR3 here is CASSNGETQYF. DNA for the CDR3: TGTGCCAGTAGTAACGGTGAGACCCAGTACTTC.

This clonotype is large by share. This chain links TRBV7-3 with TRBJ1-1; TRBD1 matches at 7 bases. V was pared by 1 base and J by 7 bases, with 3 bases of the junction left unmatched. CDR1 is SGHTA and CDR2 is FQGTGA in the germline V gene. The CDR3 runs 13 residues. The DNA of the CDR3 is TGTGCCAGCAGCTTAAGCCGGGACAGTGAAGCTTTCTTT. Residues: CASSLSRDSEAFF.

This clonotype was seen a handful of times. CDR3: CSAGKNRGVNQPQHF. CDR3 sequence (DNA): TGCAGTGCTGGAAAAAACAGGGGCGTCAATCAGCCCCAGCATTTT. The chain joins TRBV20-1 to TRBJ1-5; 7 bases are shared with TRBD1. Germline V gives CDR1 DFQATT, CDR2 SNEGSKA (reference sequence). The V segment lost 5 bases and the J segment 3 bases; nucleotides outside the gene matches: 10. The CDR3 runs to 15 residues.

The table lists this clonotype with a few counts. The germline gene is not matched at one end of the junction; a read error may be the cause. The J gene is TRBJ2-3, the V gene TRBV20-1; 9 nucleotides match TRBD1. The CDR3 is made up of 11 amino acids. Germline-derived CDR1 and CDR2 are DFQATT and SNEGSKA (reference sequence). In nucleotides, the CDR3 is TGCAGTGCTAGGAGACAGGGGGGCCAGAATTTT. Amino acid sequence: CSARRQGGQNF.

The chain is built from TRBV6-5 and TRBJ1-5; unclear D gene. Germline CDR1 and CDR2: MNHEY and SVGAGI. The CDR3 is 13 amino acids. V shed 4 bases and J shed 0 bases, with 4 bases lying between them. DNA of the CDR3: TGTGCCAGCAGTTTAGATAGCAATCAGCCCCAGCATTTT. Translated, it gives CASSLDSNQPQHF.

The rearrangement joins TRBV28 to TRBJ2-3, with D unresolved. Trimming took 7 bases from V and 0 from J, leaving 14 bases between them. CDR1 and CDR2 from the germline V gene are MDHEN and SYDVKM. This CDR3 contains 15 residues. The CDR3 region has the DNA TGTGCCAGCACCCATCCCCGTTCCAGCACAGATACGCAGTATTTT. Translated: CASTHPRSSTDTQYF.